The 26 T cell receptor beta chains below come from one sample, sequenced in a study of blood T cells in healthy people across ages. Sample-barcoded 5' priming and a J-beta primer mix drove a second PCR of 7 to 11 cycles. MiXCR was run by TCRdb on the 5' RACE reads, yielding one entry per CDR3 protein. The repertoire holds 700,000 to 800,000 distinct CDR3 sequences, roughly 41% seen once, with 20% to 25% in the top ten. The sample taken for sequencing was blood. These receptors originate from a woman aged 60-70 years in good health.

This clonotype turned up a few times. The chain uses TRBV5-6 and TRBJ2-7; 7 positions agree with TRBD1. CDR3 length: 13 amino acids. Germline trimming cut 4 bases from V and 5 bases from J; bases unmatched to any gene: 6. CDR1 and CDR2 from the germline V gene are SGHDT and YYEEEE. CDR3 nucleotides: TGTGCCAGCAGCGGGGGACAGCTCCACGAGCAGTACTTC. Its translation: CASSGGQLHEQYF.

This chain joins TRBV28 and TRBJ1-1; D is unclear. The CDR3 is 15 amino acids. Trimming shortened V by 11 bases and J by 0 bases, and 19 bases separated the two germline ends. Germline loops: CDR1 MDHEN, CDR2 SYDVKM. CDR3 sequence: CAGGPRRSMNTEAFF. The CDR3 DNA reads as TGTGCCGGCGGGCCGCGGCGGTCCATGAACACTGAAGCTTTCTTT.

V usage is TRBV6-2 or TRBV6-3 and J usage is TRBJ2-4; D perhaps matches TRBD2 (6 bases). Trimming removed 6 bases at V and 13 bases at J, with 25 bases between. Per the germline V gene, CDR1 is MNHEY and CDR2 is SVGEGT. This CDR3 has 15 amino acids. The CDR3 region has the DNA TGTGCCAGCAGGTATTTAAGCGGGTACCCGTGGGAGCAGTACTTC. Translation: CASRYLSGYPWEQYF.

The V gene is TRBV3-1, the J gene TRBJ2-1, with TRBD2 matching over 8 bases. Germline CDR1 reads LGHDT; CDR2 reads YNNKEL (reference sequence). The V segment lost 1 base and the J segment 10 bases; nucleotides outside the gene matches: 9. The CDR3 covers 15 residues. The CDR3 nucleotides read TGTGCCAGCAGCCAAGGAGCGGGAGAAACCCACGAGCAGTTCTTC. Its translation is CASSQGAGETHEQFF.

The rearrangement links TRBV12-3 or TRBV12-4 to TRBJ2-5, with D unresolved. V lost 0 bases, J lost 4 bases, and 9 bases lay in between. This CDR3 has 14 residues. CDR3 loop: CASSLAALGETQYF. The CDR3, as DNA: TGTGCCAGCAGTTTAGCGGCCCTGGGAGAGACCCAGTACTTC.

As DNA, the CDR3 is TGTGCCAGCAGCGGGACGGGAATCACCGGGGAGCTGTTTTTT. Amino acids: CASSGTGITGELFF. This chain uses TRBV7-7 with TRBJ2-2, with D perhaps given as TRBD1 or TRBD2 (5 bases each). V was shortened by 5 bases and J by 4 bases, with 11 bases between the two germline ends. In germline, CDR1 is SSHAT, CDR2 FNYEAQ (reference sequence). This CDR3 is built from 14 residues.

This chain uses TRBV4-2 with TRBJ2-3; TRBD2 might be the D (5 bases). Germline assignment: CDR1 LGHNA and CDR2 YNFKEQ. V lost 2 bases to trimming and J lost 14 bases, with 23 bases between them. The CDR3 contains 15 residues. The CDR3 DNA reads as TGTGCCAGCAGCCAACTAGCCCACGCGTTCACGGCGCGGTATTTT. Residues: CASSQLAHAFTARYF.

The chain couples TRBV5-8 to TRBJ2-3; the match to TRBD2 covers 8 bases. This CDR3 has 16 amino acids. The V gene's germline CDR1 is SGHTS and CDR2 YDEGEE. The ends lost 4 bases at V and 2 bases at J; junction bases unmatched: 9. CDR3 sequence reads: CASSAYRGGLTDTQYF. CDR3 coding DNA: TGTGCCAGCAGCGCTTATCGGGGGGGCCTCACAGATACGCAGTATTTT.

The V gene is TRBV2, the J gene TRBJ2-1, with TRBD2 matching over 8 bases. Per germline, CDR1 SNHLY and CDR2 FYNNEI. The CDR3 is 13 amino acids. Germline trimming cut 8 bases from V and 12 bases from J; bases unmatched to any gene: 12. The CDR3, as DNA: TGTGCCAGCCGTCCAGCCGGGGGGGCGGGGCAGTTCTTC. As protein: CASRPAGGAGQFF. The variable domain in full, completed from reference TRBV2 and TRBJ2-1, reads EPEVTQTPSHQVTQMGQEVILRCVPISNHLYFYWYRQILGQKVEFLVSFYNNEISEKSEIFDDQFSVERPDGSNFTLKIRSTKLEDSAMYFCASRPAGGAGQFFGPGTRLTVL.

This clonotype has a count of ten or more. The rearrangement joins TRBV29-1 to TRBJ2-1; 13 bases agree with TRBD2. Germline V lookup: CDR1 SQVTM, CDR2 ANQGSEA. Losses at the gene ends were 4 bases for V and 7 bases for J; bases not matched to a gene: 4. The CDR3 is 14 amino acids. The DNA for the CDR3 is TGCAGCGTTGTGGGACTAGCGGGGTTAAATGAGCAGTTCTTC. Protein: CSVVGLAGLNEQFF.

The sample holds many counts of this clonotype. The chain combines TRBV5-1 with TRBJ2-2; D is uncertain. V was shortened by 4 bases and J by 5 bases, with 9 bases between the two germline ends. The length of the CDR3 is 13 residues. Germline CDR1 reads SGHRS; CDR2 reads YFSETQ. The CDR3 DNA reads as TGCGCCAGCAGCCTCAACCCTACCGGGGAGCTGTTTTTT. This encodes CASSLNPTGELFF.

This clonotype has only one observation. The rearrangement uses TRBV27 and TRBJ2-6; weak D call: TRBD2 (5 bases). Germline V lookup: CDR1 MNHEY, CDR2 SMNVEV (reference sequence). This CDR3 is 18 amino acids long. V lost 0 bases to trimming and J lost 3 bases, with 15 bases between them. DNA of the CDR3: TGTGCCAGCAGTTTATCTGCGTGGGATGGAGGTGGGGCCAACGTCCTGACTTTC. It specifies CASSLSAWDGGGANVLTF.

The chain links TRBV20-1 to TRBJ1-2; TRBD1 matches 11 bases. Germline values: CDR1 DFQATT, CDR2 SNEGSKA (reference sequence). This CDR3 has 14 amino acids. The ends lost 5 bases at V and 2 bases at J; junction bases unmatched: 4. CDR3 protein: CSADGQGANYGYTF. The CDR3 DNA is TGCAGTGCTGACGGACAGGGGGCCAACTATGGCTACACCTTC.

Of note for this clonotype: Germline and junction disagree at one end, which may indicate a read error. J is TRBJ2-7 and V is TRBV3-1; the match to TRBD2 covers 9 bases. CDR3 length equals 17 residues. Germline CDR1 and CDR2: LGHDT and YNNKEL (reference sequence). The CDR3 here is CASSQNSGGPRGNIQNF. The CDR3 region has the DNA TGTGCCAGCAGCCAGAATAGCGGGGGCCCAAGGGGAAACATTCAGAACTTC.

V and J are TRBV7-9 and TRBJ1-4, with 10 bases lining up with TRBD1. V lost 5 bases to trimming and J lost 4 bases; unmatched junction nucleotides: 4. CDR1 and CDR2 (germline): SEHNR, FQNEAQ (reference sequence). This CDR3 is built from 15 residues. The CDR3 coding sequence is TGTGCCAGCAGCCTCAGGACAGGGGGTAATGAAAAACTGTTTTTT. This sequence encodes CASSLRTGGNEKLFF.

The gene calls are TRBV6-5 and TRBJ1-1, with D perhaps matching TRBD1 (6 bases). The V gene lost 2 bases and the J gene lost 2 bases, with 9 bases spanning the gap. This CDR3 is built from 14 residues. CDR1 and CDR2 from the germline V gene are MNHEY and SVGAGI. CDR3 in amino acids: CASSYGTPNTEAFF. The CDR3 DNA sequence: TGTGCCAGCAGTTACGGGACACCCAACACTGAAGCTTTCTTT.

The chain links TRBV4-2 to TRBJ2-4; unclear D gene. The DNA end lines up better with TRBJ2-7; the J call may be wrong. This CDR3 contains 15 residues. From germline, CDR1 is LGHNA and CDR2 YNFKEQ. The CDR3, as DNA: TGTGCCAGCAGCCAAGATACCAACAGCTGGGACGAGCAGTACTTC. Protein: CASSQDTNSWDEQYF.

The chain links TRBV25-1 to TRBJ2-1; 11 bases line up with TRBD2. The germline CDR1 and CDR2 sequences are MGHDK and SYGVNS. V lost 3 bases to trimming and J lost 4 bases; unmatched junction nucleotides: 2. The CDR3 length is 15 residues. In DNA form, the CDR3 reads TGTGCCAGCAGTGACCGACTAGCGGGGTACAATGAGCAGTTCTTC. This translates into CASSDRLAGYNEQFF.

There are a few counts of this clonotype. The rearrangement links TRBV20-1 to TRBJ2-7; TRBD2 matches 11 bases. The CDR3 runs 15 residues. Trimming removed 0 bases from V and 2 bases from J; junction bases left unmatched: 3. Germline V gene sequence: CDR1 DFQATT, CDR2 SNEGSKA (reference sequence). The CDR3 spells CSAREALAGAYEQYF. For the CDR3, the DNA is TGCAGTGCTAGAGAGGCACTAGCGGGGGCCTACGAGCAGTACTTC.

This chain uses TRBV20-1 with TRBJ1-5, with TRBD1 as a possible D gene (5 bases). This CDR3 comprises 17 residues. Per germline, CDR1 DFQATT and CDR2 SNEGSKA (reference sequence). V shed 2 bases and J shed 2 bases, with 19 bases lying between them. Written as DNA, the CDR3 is TGCAGTGCTAGATATGCAGGGCCGAATTCCGGCAATCAGCCCCAGCATTTT. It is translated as CSARYAGPNSGNQPQHF.

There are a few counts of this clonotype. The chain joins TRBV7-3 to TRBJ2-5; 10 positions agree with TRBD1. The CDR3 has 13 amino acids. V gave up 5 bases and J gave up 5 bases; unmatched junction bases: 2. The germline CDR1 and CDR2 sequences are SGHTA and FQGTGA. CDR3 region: CASSVDRGETQYF. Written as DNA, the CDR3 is TGTGCCAGCAGCGTGGACAGGGGGGAGACCCAGTACTTC.

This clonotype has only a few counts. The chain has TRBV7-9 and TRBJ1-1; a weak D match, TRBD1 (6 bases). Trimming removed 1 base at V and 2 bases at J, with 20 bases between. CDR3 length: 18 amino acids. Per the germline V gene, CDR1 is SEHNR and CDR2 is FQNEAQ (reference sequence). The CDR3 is CASSLVGVLQGGNTEAFF. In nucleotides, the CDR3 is TGTGCCAGCAGCTTAGTAGGGGTTTTACAGGGTGGCAACACTGAAGCTTTCTTT.

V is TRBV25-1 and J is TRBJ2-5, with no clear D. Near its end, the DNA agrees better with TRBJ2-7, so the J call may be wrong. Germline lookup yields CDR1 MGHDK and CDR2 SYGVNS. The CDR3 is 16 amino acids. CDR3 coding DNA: TGTGCCAGCAGTGATCGTGACCCCGGGTGGGCGTACGAGCAGTACTTC. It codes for CASSDRDPGWAYEQYF.

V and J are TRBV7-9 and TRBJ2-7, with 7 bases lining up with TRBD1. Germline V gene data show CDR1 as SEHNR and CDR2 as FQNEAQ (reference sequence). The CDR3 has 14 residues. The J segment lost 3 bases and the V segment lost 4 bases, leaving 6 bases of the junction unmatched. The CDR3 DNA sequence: TGTGCCAGCAGCTCCCGGGACAGTTTCTACGAGCAGTACTTC. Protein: CASSSRDSFYEQYF.

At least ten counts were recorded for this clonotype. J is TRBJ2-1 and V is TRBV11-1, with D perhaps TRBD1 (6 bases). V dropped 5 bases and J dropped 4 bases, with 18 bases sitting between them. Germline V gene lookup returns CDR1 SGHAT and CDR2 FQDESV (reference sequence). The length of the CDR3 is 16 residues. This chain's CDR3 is CASSPAPRDTYNEQFF. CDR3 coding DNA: TGTGCCAGCAGCCCCGCCCCCCGGGACACATACAATGAGCAGTTCTTC.

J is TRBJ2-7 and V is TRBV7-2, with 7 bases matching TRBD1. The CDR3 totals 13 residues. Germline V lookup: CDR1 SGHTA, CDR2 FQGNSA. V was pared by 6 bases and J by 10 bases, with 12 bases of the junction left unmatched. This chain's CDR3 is CASRPTGVEIQYF. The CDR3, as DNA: TGTGCCAGCAGACCCACAGGGGTCGAAATTCAGTACTTC.